What follows are 9 T cell receptor beta chains derived from one specimen sequenced in a study of identical twins. Via MiXCR, TCRdb re-called the 5' RACE reads, giving one row per CDR3 protein. The repertoire holds about 240,000 distinct CDR3 sequences, about 12% seen once, with about 3.9% in the top ten. The sample was also linked to a second study, of yellow fever vaccine responses in identical twins.

The sample was memory (CD45RO+) T cells sorted from blood. Source of these receptors: a woman under 30 in good health.

This clonotype was observed many times. The chain combines TRBV29-1 with TRBJ2-5, with 9 bases that match TRBD1. Germline trimming cut 6 bases from V and 5 bases from J; bases unmatched to any gene: 7. Germline CDR1 SQVTM, CDR2 ANQGSEA. This CDR3 spans 13 amino acids. CDR3 nucleotides: TGCAGCGTCGCTACCGACAGGGGGGAGACCCAGTACTTC. Protein product: CSVATDRGETQYF.

This clonotype was picked up many times. The chain employs TRBV20-1 and TRBJ2-3; D ambiguous. The germline V gene encodes CDR1 DFQATT and CDR2 SNEGSKA (reference sequence). The V gene lost 1 base and the J gene lost 4 bases, with 12 bases spanning the gap. CDR3 length: 14 amino acids. CDR3 sequence reads: CSARADLRADTQYF. CDR3 coding DNA: TGCAGTGCTAGAGCGGACCTTCGGGCAGATACGCAGTATTTT.

This clonotype appeared many times. The genes are TRBV6-5 and TRBJ2-5, with D uncertain. The CDR3 consists of 16 residues. Germline CDR1 and CDR2: MNHEY and SVGAGI. V gave up 0 bases and J gave up 2 bases, with 13 bases separating them. CDR3 nucleotides: TGTGCCAGCAGTTACTCGAACCCCGGAGCTCAAGAGACCCAGTACTTC. Translated: CASSYSNPGAQETQYF.

This clonotype occurred a few times. J is TRBJ1-6 and V is TRBV7-9; D gene ambiguous. This CDR3 is built from 14 residues. V was shortened by 3 bases and J by 7 bases, with 10 bases between the two germline ends. Germline V gene lookup returns CDR1 SEHNR and CDR2 FQNEAQ (reference sequence). CDR3 coding DNA: TGTGCCAGCAGCTTCGGAAGGGAGAATTCACCCCTCCACTTT. It is translated as CASSFGRENSPLHF.

This clonotype was seen only a few times. The rearrangement links TRBV20-1 to TRBJ2-7; D remains unclear. The germline V gene has CDR1 DFQATT and CDR2 SNEGSKA (reference sequence). The V end was cut by 3 bases, the J end by 4 bases, with 13 bases between. The CDR3 has 13 residues. CDR3 in DNA: TGCAGTGCTAGCCTACTCGCAGGTTACGAGCAGTACTTC. Translated, it gives CSASLLAGYEQYF.

This clonotype was observed once. CDR3 in amino acids: CASSKGAYADTQYF. The CDR3 bases are TGTGCCAGCAGCAAGGGGGCTTATGCAGATACGCAGTATTTT. The chain recombines TRBV5-6 with TRBJ2-3; 7 bases agree with TRBD1. With V trimmed by 4 bases and J by 4 bases, 6 bases remained unmatched. This CDR3 has 14 amino acids. Germline loops: CDR1 SGHDT, CDR2 YYEEEE.

This clonotype was counted at least ten times. The V and J genes are TRBV7-2 and TRBJ1-5; weak D call: TRBD1 (5 bases). The CDR3 consists of 15 residues. CDR1 and CDR2 (germline): SGHTA, FQGNSA. V was cut by 3 bases and J by 2 bases, with 11 bases left in between. Written as DNA, the CDR3 is TGTGCCAGCAGCTTGACCGGAGGGGGCAATCAGCCCCAGCATTTT. Residues: CASSLTGGGNQPQHF.

The chain has TRBV5-1 and TRBJ2-7; 12 bases agree with TRBD1. V trimming: 0 bases; J trimming: 6 bases; junction bases outside the gene matches: 4. Germline CDR1 is SGHRS and CDR2 is YFSETQ. The CDR3 runs to 15 residues. The CDR3 loop is CASSLEGTGGSEQYF. DNA for the CDR3: TGCGCCAGCAGCTTGGAAGGGACAGGGGGCTCCGAGCAGTACTTC. Looking up the rest from reference TRBV5-1 and TRBJ2-7 gives the full variable domain: KAGVTQTPRYLIKTRGQQVTLSCSPISGHRSVSWYQQTPGQGLQFLFEYFSETQRNKGNFPGRFSGRQFSNSRSEMNVSTLELGDSALYLCASSLEGTGGSEQYFGPGTRLTVT.

This clonotype was counted between two and nine times. The gene calls are TRBV27 and TRBJ1-1, with 7 bases aligning to TRBD1. This CDR3 is built from 14 residues. The V and J ends lost 7 bases and 5 bases, in that order; junction bases with no gene match: 10. Germline V CDR1 and CDR2: MNHEY, SMNVEV (reference sequence). The CDR3 is CASKHTGVITEAFF. In DNA, the CDR3 is TGTGCCAGCAAACACACAGGGGTGATAACTGAAGCTTTCTTT.